These T cell receptor beta chains were read from a single sample in a study of shared clonotypes between healthy human individuals. Method: immunoSEQ multiplex PCR; TCRdb's copy keeps in-frame clones and lacks some. Of some 2,000,000 clones in the sample, 90% to 95% are singletons; the top ten hold more than 0.1%. Sequences were obtained from naive CD4+ T cells sorted from blood. These receptors were obtained from a man aged 18 to 30 in good health. CDR3s include the opening cysteine and the closing phenylalanine or tryptophan. Each record gives: clone size, V gene, D gene, J gene, CDR3 protein, CDR3 DNA. The D gene is left open where the match is weak. A clone size is listed for some rows: how often the clone was seen (once, few, many), or a class if it is expanded.

>NA|TRBV15|NA|TRBJ1-4
CATSRRDGAIGKLFF
TGTGCCACCAGCAGGAGGGACGGGGCAATAGGAAAACTGTTTTTT
>NA|TRBV28|NA|TRBJ2-7
CASSRGLSTYEQYF
TGTGCCAGCAGCCGGGGACTTTCCACCTACGAGCAGTACTTC
>NA|TRBV7-9|NA|TRBJ2-7
CASSLAARGGSYEQYF
TGTGCCAGCAGCTTAGCGGCCCGAGGAGGGTCCTACGAGCAGTACTTC
>NA|TRBV30|NA|TRBJ2-7
CAWGLEYEQYF
TGTGCCTGGGGGCTGGAATACGAGCAGTACTTC
>NA|TRBV6-5|NA|TRBJ2-7
CASTGSLYEQYF
TGTGCCAGCACGGGCAGCCTCTACGAGCAGTACTTC
>NA|TRBV1|NA|TRBJ2-7
CTSSQDIRAGSKRYEQYF
TGCACCAGCAGCCAAGATATCCGGGCGGGTTCTAAACGTTACGAGCAGTACTTC
>NA|TRBV27|TRBD2|TRBJ2-5
CASSPYRTSGSPQETQYF
TGTGCCAGCAGTCCCTACCGGACTAGCGGGAGTCCACAAGAGACCCAGTACTTC
>NA|TRBV28|NA|TRBJ1-4
CASSLAGFNEKLFF
TGTGCCAGCAGTTTAGCAGGTTTTAATGAAAAACTGTTTTTT
>NA|TRBV4-1|NA|TRBJ1-4
CASSYRETNEKLFF
TGCGCCAGCAGCTATAGGGAAACTAATGAAAAACTGTTTTTT
>once|TRBV7-2|NA|TRBJ1-6
CASSLAENSPLHF
TGTGCCAGCAGCTTGGCAGAGAATTCACCCCTCCACTTT
>NA|TRBV6-1|TRBD1|TRBJ1-5
CASSDDRTGGGNQPQHF
TGTGCCAGCAGTGACGACCGGACAGGTGGAGGGAATCAGCCCCAGCATTTT